This TCR beta chain was captured by sequencing in a study of human T cells and chemical hapten exposure. This clonotype was observed a handful of times. Germline V gene lookup returns CDR1 DFQATT and CDR2 SNEGSKA (reference sequence). The CDR3 contains 12 residues. Trimming removed 6 bases from V and 5 bases from J; junction bases left unmatched: 3. Someone pulled total RNA out of unfractionated whole blood. TCRdb called the 5' RACE reads again in MiXCR, with one record for every CDR3 protein. Of 110,000 or so distinct CDR3 sequences in the sample, approximately 20% are singletons; the top ten hold 2.8%.

V and J are TRBV20-1 and TRBJ2-3; 9 bases agree with TRBD2. This TCR came from a human donor in good health. CDR3 amino acids: CSAETSGDTQYF. The CDR3 nucleotides are TGCAGTGCAGAGACTAGCGGAGATACGCAGTATTTT.